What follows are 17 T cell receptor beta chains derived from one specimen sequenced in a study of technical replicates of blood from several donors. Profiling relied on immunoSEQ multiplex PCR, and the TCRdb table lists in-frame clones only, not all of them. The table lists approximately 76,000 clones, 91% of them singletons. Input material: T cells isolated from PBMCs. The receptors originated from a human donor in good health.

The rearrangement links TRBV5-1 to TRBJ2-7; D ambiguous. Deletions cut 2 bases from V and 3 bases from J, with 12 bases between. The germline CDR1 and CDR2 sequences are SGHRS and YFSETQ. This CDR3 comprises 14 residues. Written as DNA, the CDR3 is TGCGCCAGCAGCTTCGATCACCAGGTCTACGAGCAGTACTTC. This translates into CASSFDHQVYEQYF.

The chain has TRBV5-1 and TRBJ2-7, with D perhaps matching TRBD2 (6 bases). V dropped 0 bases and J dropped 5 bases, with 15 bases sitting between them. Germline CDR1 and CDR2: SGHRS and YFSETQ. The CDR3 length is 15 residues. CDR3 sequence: CASSLGGTEGNEQYF. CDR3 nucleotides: TGCGCCAGCAGCTTGGGGGGGACGGAGGGTAACGAGCAGTACTTC.

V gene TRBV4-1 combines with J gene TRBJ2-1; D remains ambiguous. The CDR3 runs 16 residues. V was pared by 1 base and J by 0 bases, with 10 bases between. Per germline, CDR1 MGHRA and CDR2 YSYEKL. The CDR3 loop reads CASSQGLLSSYNEQFF. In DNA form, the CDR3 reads TGCGCCAGCAGCCAAGGACTTCTGAGCTCCTACAATGAGCAGTTCTTC.

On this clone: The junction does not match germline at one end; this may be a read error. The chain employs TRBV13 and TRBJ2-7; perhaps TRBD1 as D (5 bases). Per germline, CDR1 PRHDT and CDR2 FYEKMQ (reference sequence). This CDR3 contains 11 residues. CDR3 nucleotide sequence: TGTGCCAGCAGCAATAACGCAGGGAAACGCTTC. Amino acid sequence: CASSNNAGKRF.

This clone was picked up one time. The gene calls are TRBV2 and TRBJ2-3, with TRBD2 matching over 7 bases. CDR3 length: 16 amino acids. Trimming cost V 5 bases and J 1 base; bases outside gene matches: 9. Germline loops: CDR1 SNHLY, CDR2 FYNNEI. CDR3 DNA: TGTGCCAGCAGTCGACGGGCGGGGGAGGGCACAGATACGCAGTATTTT. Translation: CASSRRAGEGTDTQYF.

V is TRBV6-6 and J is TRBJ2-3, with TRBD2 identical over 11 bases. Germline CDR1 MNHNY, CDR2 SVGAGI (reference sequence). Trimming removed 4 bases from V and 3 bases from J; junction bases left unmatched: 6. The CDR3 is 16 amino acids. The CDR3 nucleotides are TGTGCCAGCAGTTCCCTAGCGGGGGGAATTACAGATACGCAGTATTTT. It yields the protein CASSSLAGGITDTQYF.

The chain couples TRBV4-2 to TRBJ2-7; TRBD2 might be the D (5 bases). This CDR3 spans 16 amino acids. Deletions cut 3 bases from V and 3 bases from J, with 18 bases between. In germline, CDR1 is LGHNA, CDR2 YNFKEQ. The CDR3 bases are TGTGCCAGCAGCCAGGGTCTGTCCAGCGGAGACTACGAGCAGTACTTC. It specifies CASSQGLSSGDYEQYF.

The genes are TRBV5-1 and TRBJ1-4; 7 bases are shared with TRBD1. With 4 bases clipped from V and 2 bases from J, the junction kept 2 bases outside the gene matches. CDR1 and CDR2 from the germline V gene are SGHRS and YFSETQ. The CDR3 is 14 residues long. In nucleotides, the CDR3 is TGCGCCAGCAGCATGGGACAGACTAATGAAAAACTGTTTTTT. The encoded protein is CASSMGQTNEKLFF. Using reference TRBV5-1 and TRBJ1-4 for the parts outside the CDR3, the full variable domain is KAGVTQTPRYLIKTRGQQVTLSCSPISGHRSVSWYQQTPGQGLQFLFEYFSETQRNKGNFPGRFSGRQFSNSRSEMNVSTLELGDSALYLCASSMGQTNEKLFFGSGTQLSVL.

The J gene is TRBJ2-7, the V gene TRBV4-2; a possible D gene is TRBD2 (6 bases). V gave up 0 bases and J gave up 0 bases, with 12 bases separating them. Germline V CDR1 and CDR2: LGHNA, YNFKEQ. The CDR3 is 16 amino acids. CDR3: CASSQEVGTVSYEQYF. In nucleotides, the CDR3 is TGTGCCAGCAGCCAAGAGGTGGGGACTGTCTCCTACGAGCAGTACTTC.

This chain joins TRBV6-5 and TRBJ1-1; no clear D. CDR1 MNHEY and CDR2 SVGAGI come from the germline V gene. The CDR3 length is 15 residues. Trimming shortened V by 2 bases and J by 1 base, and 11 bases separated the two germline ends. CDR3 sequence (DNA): TGTGCCAGCAGTTACCCCGGGTCTGAGAACACTGAAGCTTTCTTT. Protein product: CASSYPGSENTEAFF.

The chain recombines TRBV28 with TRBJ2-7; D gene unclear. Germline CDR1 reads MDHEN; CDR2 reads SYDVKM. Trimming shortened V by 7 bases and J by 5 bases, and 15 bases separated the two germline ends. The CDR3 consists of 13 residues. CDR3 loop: CASKSRGPHEQYF. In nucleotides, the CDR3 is TGTGCCAGCAAGTCCCGAGGCCCCCACGAGCAGTACTTC.

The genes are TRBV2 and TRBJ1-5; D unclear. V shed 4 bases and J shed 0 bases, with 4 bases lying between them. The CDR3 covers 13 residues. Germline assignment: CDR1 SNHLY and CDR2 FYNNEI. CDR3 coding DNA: TGTGCCAGCAGTGCAAATAGCAATCAGCCCCAGCATTTT. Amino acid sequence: CASSANSNQPQHF.

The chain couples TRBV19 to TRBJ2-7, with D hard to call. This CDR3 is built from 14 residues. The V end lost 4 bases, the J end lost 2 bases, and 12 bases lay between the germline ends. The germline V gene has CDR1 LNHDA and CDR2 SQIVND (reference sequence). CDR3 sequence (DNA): TGTGCCAGTAGTAGTGCAGGATTCGCCTACGAGCAGTACTTC. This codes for CASSSAGFAYEQYF.

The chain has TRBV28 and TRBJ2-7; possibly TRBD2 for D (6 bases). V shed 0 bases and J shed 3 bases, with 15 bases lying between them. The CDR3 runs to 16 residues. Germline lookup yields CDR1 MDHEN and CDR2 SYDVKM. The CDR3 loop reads CASSLWTGEDLYEQYF. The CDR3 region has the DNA TGTGCCAGCAGTTTATGGACCGGGGAGGACCTCTACGAGCAGTACTTC. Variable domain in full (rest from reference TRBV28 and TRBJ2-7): DVKVTQSSRYLVKRTGEKVFLECVQDMDHENMFWYRQDPGLGLRLIYFSYDVKMKEKGDIPEGYSVSREKKERFSLILESASTNQTSMYLCASSLWTGEDLYEQYFGPGTRLTVT.

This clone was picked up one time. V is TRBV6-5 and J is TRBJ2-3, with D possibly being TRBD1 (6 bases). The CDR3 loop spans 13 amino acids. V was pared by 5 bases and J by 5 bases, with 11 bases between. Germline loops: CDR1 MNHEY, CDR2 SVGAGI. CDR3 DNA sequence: TGTGCCAGCAGTCGTACAGGGATAGATACGCAGTATTTT. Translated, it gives CASSRTGIDTQYF.

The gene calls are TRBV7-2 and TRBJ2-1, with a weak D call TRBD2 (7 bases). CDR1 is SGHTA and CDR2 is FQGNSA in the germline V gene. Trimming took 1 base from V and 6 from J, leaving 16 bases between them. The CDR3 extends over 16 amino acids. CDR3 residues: CASSLVGGANINEQFF. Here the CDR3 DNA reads TGTGCCAGCAGCTTAGTGGGGGGGGCGAATATCAATGAGCAGTTCTTC.

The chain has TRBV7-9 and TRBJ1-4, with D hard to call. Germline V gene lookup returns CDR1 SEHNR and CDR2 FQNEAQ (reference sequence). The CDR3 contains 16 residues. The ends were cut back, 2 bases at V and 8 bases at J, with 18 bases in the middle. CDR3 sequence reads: CASSLLSGLSGEKLFF. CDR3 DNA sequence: TGTGCCAGCAGCTTATTATCAGGCCTGTCTGGAGAAAAACTGTTTTTT.